This T cell receptor (beta chain) was identified in a study of blood T cell repertoires in COVID-19. Across the whole study: Specimens from acute and convalescent COVID-19 originated in the United States, Italy and Spain. PBMCs, B-cell-depleted T cells, or T cells were the source of the cDNA or gDNA that made up the material.

In the source study's methods: Reference gene primer amplification gave nucleated cell count estimates. TCRdb's copy holds only in-frame clones and misses some; the assay was immunoSEQ multiplex PCR. The V and J calls and clone size are taken from that table; D and trimming were inferred from the DNA. This table has hundreds of thousands of clones, approximately 90% appearing once. The germline V gene encodes CDR1 LGHDT and CDR2 YNNKEL (reference sequence). V was clipped by 5 bases and J by 4 bases; unmatched bases: 4. The CDR3 consists of 15 residues. Sequencing was carried out using peripheral blood. The clonotype originates from a woman between 18 and 29 years old who had recovered from COVID-19. V is TRBV3-1 (or the pseudogene TRBV3-2) and J is TRBJ2-1; 11 bases are a match to TRBD2. The CDR3 DNA is TGTGCCAGCAGCAAGGGACTAGCGGTTTACAATGAGCAGTTCTTC. This translates into CASSKGLAVYNEQFF.